Below are 5 T cell receptor beta chains sequenced from a single sample in a study of CD8+ T cells in alopecia areata. The treatment here: oral pan-JAK inhibitor, 5-10 mg twice daily. Investigators isolated RNA and reverse transcribed it into cDNA to act as the sequencing template. The data were produced by immunoSEQ multiplex PCR, yet TCRdb's version contains in-frame clones alone and is incomplete. The profile shows some 99,000 clones, roughly three fifths of them singletons. Sequenced material: CD8+ T cells sorted from blood, taken at week 4, from a patient treated with tofacitinib. All receptors derive from a human donor with alopecia areata.

This clone was counted a single time. This sequence joins TRBV9 and TRBJ2-1; 12 bases are shared with TRBD2. The junction had 5 bases not matched to a gene; V was cut back by 4 bases and J by 3 bases. CDR3 size: 16 residues. Germline lookup yields CDR1 SGDLS and CDR2 YYNGEE. CDR3 nucleotide sequence: TGTGCCAGCAGCTTGACTAGCGGGAGTTACTACAATGAGCAGTTCTTC. As protein: CASSLTSGSYYNEQFF.

This sequence joins TRBV19 and TRBJ2-1; D possibly corresponds to TRBD2 (5 bases). The CDR3 extends over 14 amino acids. V lost 5 bases and J 4 bases, leaving 12 bases between the germline ends. Per the germline V gene, CDR1 is LNHDA and CDR2 is SQIVND (reference sequence). The CDR3 loop is CASSYGGDYNEQFF. CDR3 bases: TGTGCCAGTAGTTACGGAGGAGATTACAATGAGCAGTTCTTC. The entire variable domain, with the rest obtained from reference TRBV19 and TRBJ2-1, is as follows: DGGITQSPKYLFRKEGQNVTLSCEQNLNHDAMYWYRQDPGQGLRLIYYSQIVNDFQKGDIAEGYSVSREKKESFPLTVTSAQKNPTAFYLCASSYGGDYNEQFFGPGTRLTVL.

This rearrangement joins TRBV30 to TRBJ2-3; D is uncertain. Germline V CDR1 and CDR2: GTSNPN, SVGIG (reference sequence). V gave up 5 bases and J gave up 0 bases, with 12 bases separating them. This CDR3 spans 14 amino acids. The CDR3 nucleotides are TGTGCCTGGGGCCCTGGCGGTAGCACAGATACGCAGTATTTT. It codes for CAWGPGGSTDTQYF.

This chain links TRBV7-2 with TRBJ2-2; D possibly corresponds to TRBD1 (5 bases). CDR1 is SGHTA and CDR2 is FQGNSA in the germline V gene. The length of the CDR3 is 17 residues. V was shortened by 0 bases and J by 1 base, with 12 bases between the two germline ends. The CDR3 protein is CASSLAQGAQNTGELFF. The CDR3 DNA follows: TGTGCCAGCAGCTTAGCGCAAGGGGCACAGAACACCGGGGAGCTGTTTTTT.

The chain recombines TRBV7-2 with TRBJ2-1; 7 nucleotides align to TRBD2. The CDR3 has 16 residues. The V and J ends lost 1 base and 7 bases, in that order; junction bases with no gene match: 10. Germline loops: CDR1 SGHTA, CDR2 FQGNSA. The CDR3: CASSLVSGVYGNEQFF. CDR3 DNA: TGTGCCAGCAGCTTAGTCAGCGGGGTTTATGGGAATGAGCAGTTCTTC.